This TCR beta chain is from a study of CD8+CD57+ T cells in acquired aplastic anemia. Comment on this clonotype: Its specificity is unknown.

CDR3 and TCR beta VDJ profiling relied on a genomic DNA template. TCRdb recomputed calls from the reads with MiXCR, one row per CDR3 protein. Of 15,000 to 20,000 distinct CDR3 sequences in the sample, over 35% were seen once. It was patients with CD8+CD57+ cell expansion by flow cytometry who were chosen for sequencing. Blood samples were obtained from patients who had received no prior therapy. V was clipped by 6 bases and J by 4 bases, with 16 bases between them. Germline CDR1 is SEHNR and CDR2 is FQNEAQ (reference sequence). The CDR3 consists of 14 residues. Study-level results: In the patients, CD8+CD57+ cells came out less diverse than the total CD4+ and CD8+ pools.

The clonotype was recovered from a human donor with aplastic anemia. The rearrangement links TRBV7-9 to TRBJ2-7; the D gene is possibly TRBD1 (6 bases). Sequencing input: CD8+CD57+ T cells sorted from PBMCs. Subset here: bead-enriched CD8+CD57+ effector memory T cells from SAA patients. The CDR3 here is CASRPTGPGYEQYF. The CDR3 DNA sequence: TGTGCCAGCAGACCCACAGGGCCTGGGTACGAGCAGTACTTC.